This T cell receptor beta chain is drawn from a study of T cell changes during pregnancy in multiple sclerosis. With 3 bases removed from V and 7 bases from J, the gap between germline ends came to 13 bases. The CDR3 sequence is 15 residues long. The germline V gene encodes CDR1 KGHSH and CDR2 LQKENI. The repertoire was sequenced with immunoSEQ multiplex PCR; TCRdb's copy has only in-frame clones and lacks some. The table records some 28,000 clones, more than 80% of them present only once. The sequence derives from a female donor with multiple sclerosis, enrolled in a pregnancy study. Here the sequenced sample was CD4+ T cells from peripheral blood mononuclear cells, taken in the first trimester of pregnancy. The V and J genes are TRBV18 and TRBJ1-6, with a weak D call TRBD1 (6 bases). This chain's CDR3 is CASSPPGTMNSPLHF. In nucleotides, the CDR3 is TGTGCCAGCTCACCCCCCGGGACAATGAATTCACCCCTCCACTTT.